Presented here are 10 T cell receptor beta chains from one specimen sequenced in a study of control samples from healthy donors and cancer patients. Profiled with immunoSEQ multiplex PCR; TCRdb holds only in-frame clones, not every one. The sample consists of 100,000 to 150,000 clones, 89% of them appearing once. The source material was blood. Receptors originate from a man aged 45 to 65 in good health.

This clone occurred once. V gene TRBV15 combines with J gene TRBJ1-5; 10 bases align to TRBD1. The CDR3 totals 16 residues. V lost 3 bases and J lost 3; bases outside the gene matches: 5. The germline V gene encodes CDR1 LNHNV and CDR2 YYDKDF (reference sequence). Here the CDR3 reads CATSRGQGLFNQPQHF. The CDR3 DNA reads TGTGCCACCAGCAGGGGACAGGGGCTATTCAATCAGCCCCAGCATTTT.

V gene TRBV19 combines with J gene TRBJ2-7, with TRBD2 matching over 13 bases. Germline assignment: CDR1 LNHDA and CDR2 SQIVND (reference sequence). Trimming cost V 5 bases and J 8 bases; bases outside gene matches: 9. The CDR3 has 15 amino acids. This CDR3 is CASSSWTSGGPKQYF. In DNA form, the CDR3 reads TGTGCCAGTAGTTCCTGGACTAGCGGGGGCCCCAAGCAGTACTTC.

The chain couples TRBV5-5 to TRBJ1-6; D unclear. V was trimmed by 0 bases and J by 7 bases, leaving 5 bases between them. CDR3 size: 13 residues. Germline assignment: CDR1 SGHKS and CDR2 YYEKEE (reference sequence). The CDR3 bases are TGTGCCAGCAGCTTGGACAGAAATTCACCCCTCCACTTT. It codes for CASSLDRNSPLHF.

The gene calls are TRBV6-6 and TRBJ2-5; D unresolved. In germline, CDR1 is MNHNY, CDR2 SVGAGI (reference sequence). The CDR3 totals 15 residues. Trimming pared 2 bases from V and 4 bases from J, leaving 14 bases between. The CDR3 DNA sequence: TGTGCCAGCAGTTACAGCAAGCTGCGAGGAGAGACCCAGTACTTC. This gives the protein CASSYSKLRGETQYF.

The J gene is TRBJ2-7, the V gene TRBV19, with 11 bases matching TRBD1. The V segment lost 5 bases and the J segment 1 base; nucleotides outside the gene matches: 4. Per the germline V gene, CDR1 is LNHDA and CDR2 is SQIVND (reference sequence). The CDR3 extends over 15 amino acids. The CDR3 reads CASSAGQGASYEQYF. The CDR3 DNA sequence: TGTGCCAGTAGTGCCGGACAGGGGGCATCCTACGAGCAGTACTTC. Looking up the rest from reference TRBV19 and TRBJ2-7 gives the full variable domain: DGGITQSPKYLFRKEGQNVTLSCEQNLNHDAMYWYRQDPGQGLRLIYYSQIVNDFQKGDIAEGYSVSREKKESFPLTVTSAQKNPTAFYLCASSAGQGASYEQYFGPGTRLTVT.

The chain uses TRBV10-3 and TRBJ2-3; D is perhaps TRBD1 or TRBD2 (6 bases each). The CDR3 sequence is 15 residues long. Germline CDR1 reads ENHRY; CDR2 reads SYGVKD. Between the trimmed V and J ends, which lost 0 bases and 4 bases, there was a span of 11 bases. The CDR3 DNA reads TGTGCCATCAGTGAGTCGAGGGGGGCTGCAGATACGCAGTATTTT. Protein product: CAISESRGAADTQYF.

The CDR3 reads CATSRERQTNQPQHF. The CDR3 bases are TGTGCCACCAGCAGAGAACGACAGACGAATCAGCCCCAGCATTTT. The V call is TRBV15, the J call TRBJ1-5, with a possible D match to TRBD1 (5 bases). Trimming took 0 bases from V and 4 from J, leaving 10 bases between them. Looked up from germline, CDR1 is LNHNV and CDR2 is YYDKDF (reference sequence). This CDR3 is 15 amino acids long.

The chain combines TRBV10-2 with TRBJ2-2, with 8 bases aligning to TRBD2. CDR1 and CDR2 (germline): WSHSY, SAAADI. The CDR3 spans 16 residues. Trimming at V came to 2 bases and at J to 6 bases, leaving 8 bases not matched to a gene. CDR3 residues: CASSEVGGAFAGELFF. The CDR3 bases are TGCGCCAGCAGTGAGGTCGGGGGGGCCTTCGCCGGGGAGCTGTTTTTT.

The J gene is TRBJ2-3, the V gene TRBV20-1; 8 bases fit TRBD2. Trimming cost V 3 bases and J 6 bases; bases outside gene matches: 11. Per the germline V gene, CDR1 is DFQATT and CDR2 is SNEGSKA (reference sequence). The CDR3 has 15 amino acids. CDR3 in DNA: TGCAGTGCTAGTCCCGCGGGGGGCCCCTGGGATACGCAGTATTTT. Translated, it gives CSASPAGGPWDTQYF.

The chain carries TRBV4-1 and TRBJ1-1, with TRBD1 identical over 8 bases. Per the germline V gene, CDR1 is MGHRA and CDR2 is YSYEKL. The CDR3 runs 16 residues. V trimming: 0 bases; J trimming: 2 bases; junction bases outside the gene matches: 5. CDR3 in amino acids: CASSQDMTGANTEAFF. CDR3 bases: TGCGCCAGCAGCCAAGACATGACAGGGGCAAACACTGAAGCTTTCTTT.